Below, 5 T cell receptor beta chains from the same sample are listed, as sequenced in a study of control samples from healthy donors and cancer patients. The protocol was immunoSEQ multiplex PCR, while the TCRdb copy is restricted to in-frame clones and leaves out a portion. The sample carries 150,000 or so clones, 85% to 95% recorded once. The sample was blood. These receptors were taken from a woman in her sixties in good health.

The chain recombines TRBV5-1 with TRBJ2-3, with TRBD2 matching over 8 bases. CDR1 is SGHRS, CDR2 YFSETQ, per germline. This CDR3 region has 16 residues. The V gene end was trimmed by 0 bases and the J gene end by 2 bases; junction bases not matched to a gene: 5. CDR3 DNA sequence: TGCGCCAGCAGCTTGGGTTTAGCGGGGTACACAGATACGCAGTATTTT. Its protein product is CASSLGLAGYTDTQYF.

CDR3 amino acids: CASSDGTGGVQPQHF. In DNA form, the CDR3 reads TGTGCCAGCAGTGACGGGACAGGGGGCGTTCAGCCCCAGCATTTT. The rearrangement uses TRBV6-1 and TRBJ1-5, with 12 bases that match TRBD1. V lost 3 bases, J lost 6 bases, and 3 bases stayed unmatched. The CDR3 consists of 15 residues. CDR1 and CDR2 (germline): MNHNS, SASEGT.

This clone was detected only a few times. The chain uses TRBV6-2 or TRBV6-3 and TRBJ1-1; D gene uncertain. The V gene lost 3 bases and the J gene lost 0 bases, with 8 bases spanning the gap. The germline V gene has CDR1 MNHEY and CDR2 SVGEGT. This CDR3 has 14 amino acids. The CDR3 region is CASSYLEVNTEAFF. The CDR3 coding sequence is TGTGCCAGCAGTTATCTGGAGGTGAACACTGAAGCTTTCTTT.

This chain connects TRBV5-6 to TRBJ1-5; 7 bases match TRBD1. Looked up from germline, CDR1 is SGHDT and CDR2 is YYEEEE. The CDR3 runs to 16 residues. The ends lost 2 bases at V and 3 bases at J; junction bases unmatched: 8. In nucleotides, the CDR3 is TGTGCCAGCAGCTTTCGTGCAGGGGGAGACAATCAGCCCCAGCATTTT. This encodes CASSFRAGGDNQPQHF.

This clone has only one observation. J is TRBJ1-1 and V is TRBV5-1; D unclear. The CDR3 totals 15 residues. Trimming removed 4 bases at V and 3 bases at J, with 16 bases between. Germline CDR1 and CDR2: SGHRS and YFSETQ. CDR3 DNA: TGCGCCAGCAGCGGAGGGCGGGGTTCGGACACTGAAGCTTTCTTT. Residues: CASSGGRGSDTEAFF.